Each of the 10 T cell receptor beta chains below was sequenced from the same sample in a study of blood T cell repertoires in COVID-19. Using immunoSEQ multiplex PCR, the repertoire was profiled, and TCRdb retains in-frame clones only, with some absent. The sample has about 210,000 clones; roughly four fifths are singletons. The material sequenced was peripheral blood. These receptor sequences come from a woman aged 40 to 49 with acute or convalescent COVID-19.

The rearrangement joins TRBV30 to TRBJ1-3, with 9 bases aligning to TRBD1. Germline trimming cut 5 bases from V and 4 bases from J; bases unmatched to any gene: 6. CDR3 length equals 14 residues. Germline assignment: CDR1 GTSNPN and CDR2 SVGIG (reference sequence). The DNA for the CDR3 is TGTGCCTGGGATAGGGACAGGGTCGGAAACACCATATATTTT. Its protein product is CAWDRDRVGNTIYF.

V and J are TRBV27 and TRBJ1-2, with 9 nucleotides matching TRBD1. CDR3 length: 15 amino acids. The germline V gene has CDR1 MNHEY and CDR2 SMNVEV (reference sequence). J lost 4 bases, V lost 4 bases, and 7 bases had no gene match. CDR3 in DNA: TGTGCCAGCAGTTCGGCCGGACAGGGGAGCTATGGCTACACCTTC. It yields the protein CASSSAGQGSYGYTF.

This clone was seen a handful of times. The chain joins TRBV7-8 to TRBJ2-1; 7 bases agree with TRBD2. Germline V lookup: CDR1 SGHVS, CDR2 FQNEAQ. This CDR3 has 15 amino acids. V gave up 3 bases and J gave up 7 bases; unmatched junction bases: 9. The CDR3 nucleotides are TGTGCCAGCAGCTTGAAAGCCGGGACTACAAATGAGCAGTTCTTC. The encoded protein is CASSLKAGTTNEQFF. Supplemented by reference TRBV7-8 and TRBJ2-1, the full variable domain reads GAGVSQSPRYKVAKRGQDVALRCDPISGHVSLFWYQQALGQGPEFLTYFQNEAQLDKSGLPSDRFFAERPEGSVSTLKIQRTQQEDSAVYLCASSLKAGTTNEQFFGPGTRLTVL.

This clone was counted a single time. This CDR3 is CASSDSSGQGVYGYTF. The CDR3 bases are TGTGCCAGCAGTGATTCGTCCGGACAGGGAGTTTATGGCTACACCTTC. V gene TRBV6-1 combines with J gene TRBJ1-2; TRBD1 matches 8 bases. Trimming at V came to 3 bases and at J to 5 bases, leaving 11 bases not matched to a gene. Germline V CDR1 and CDR2: MNHNS, SASEGT. The length of the CDR3 is 16 residues.

The chain has TRBV5-1 and TRBJ1-1, with a tentative D call TRBD1 (5 bases). V was trimmed by 1 base and J by 1 base, leaving 11 bases between them. The CDR3 has 15 amino acids. Per the germline V gene, CDR1 is SGHRS and CDR2 is YFSETQ. CDR3 residues: CASSLLDRTNTEAFF. CDR3 nucleotide sequence: TGCGCCAGCAGCTTGTTAGACAGAACGAACACTGAAGCTTTCTTT.

The V and J genes are TRBV29-1 and TRBJ1-1; D ambiguous. Germline V gene sequence: CDR1 SQVTM, CDR2 ANQGSEA. The CDR3 is 11 amino acids. V was clipped by 5 bases and J by 1 base, with 5 bases between them. CDR3 coding DNA: TGCAGCGTTTCCAGGAACACTGAAGCTTTCTTT. It translates to CSVSRNTEAFF.

The genes are TRBV20-1 and TRBJ2-2; D perhaps matches TRBD2 (6 bases). Germline loops: CDR1 DFQATT, CDR2 SNEGSKA (reference sequence). The CDR3 has 13 residues. Trimming shortened V by 3 bases and J by 7 bases, and 12 bases separated the two germline ends. CDR3 DNA: TGCAGTGCTAGTTCGGGAGCGAGCGGGGAGCTGTTTTTT. Translation: CSASSGASGELFF.

The V and J genes are TRBV27 and TRBJ2-2; the D gene is possibly TRBD1 (5 bases). Germline V gives CDR1 MNHEY, CDR2 SMNVEV (reference sequence). V lost 5 bases to trimming and J lost 2 bases, with 12 bases between them. The length of the CDR3 is 15 residues. CDR3 sequence (DNA): TGTGCCAGCAGTCCCCGGACAACCAACACCGGGGAGCTGTTTTTT. Its translation is CASSPRTTNTGELFF.

V is TRBV24-1 and J is TRBJ2-1; 8 nucleotides match TRBD2. With 6 bases clipped from V and 8 bases from J, the junction kept 5 bases outside the gene matches. The CDR3 has 13 amino acids. Germline values: CDR1 KGHDR, CDR2 SFDVKD. CDR3 region: CATSRGGWDEQFF. The CDR3 DNA reads as TGTGCCACCAGTCGCGGGGGGTGGGATGAGCAGTTCTTC.

The chain recombines TRBV14 with TRBJ2-5, with 11 positions matching TRBD2. Germline V gene sequence: CDR1 SGHDN, CDR2 FVKESK. J gave up 5 bases and V 1 base, and 3 bases lay outside the gene matches. The CDR3 has 15 amino acids. The CDR3 sequence is CASSQGGTSGETQYF. The CDR3 region has the DNA TGTGCCAGCAGCCAAGGAGGGACTAGCGGTGAGACCCAGTACTTC.